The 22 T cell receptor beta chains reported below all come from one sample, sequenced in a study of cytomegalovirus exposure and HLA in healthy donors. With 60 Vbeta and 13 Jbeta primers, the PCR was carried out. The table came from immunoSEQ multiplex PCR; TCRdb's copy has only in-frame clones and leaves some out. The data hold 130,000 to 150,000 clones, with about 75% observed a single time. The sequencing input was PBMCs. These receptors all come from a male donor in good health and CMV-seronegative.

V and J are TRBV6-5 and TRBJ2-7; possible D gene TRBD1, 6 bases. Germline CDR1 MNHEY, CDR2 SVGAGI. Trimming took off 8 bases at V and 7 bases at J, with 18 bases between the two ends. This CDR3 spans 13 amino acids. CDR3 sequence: CASRDTGDREQYF. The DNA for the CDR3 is TGTGCCAGCCGGGACACCGGGGACCGGGAGCAGTACTTC.

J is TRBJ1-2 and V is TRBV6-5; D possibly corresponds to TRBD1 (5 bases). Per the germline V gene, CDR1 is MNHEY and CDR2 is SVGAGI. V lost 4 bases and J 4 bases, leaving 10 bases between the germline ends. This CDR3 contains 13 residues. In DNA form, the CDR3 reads TGTGCCAGCAGTTGGGGCGCAGGCTATGGCTACACCTTC. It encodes CASSWGAGYGYTF.

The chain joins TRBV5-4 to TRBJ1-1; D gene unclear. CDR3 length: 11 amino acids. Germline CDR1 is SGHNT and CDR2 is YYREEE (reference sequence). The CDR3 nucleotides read TGTGCGGTTTTAGCACTCACTGAAGCTTTCTTT. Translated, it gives CAVLALTEAFF.

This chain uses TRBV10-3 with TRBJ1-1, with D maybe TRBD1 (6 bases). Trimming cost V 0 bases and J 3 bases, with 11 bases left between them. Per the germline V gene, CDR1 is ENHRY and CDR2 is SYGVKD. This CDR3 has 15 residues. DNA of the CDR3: TGTGCCATCAGTGAGTCGAACAGGGTTGACACTGAAGCTTTCTTT. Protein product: CAISESNRVDTEAFF.

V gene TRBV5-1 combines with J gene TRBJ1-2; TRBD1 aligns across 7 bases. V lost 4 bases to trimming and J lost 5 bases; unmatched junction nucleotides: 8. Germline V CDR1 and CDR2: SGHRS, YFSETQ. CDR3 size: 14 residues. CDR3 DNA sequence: TGCGCCAGCAGCGCCGGACAGGTTCATTATGGCTACACCTTC. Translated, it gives CASSAGQVHYGYTF.

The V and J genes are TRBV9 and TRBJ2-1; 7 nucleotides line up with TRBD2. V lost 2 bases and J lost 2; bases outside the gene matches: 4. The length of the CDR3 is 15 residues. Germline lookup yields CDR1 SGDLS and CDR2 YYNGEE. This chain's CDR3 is CASSVSGAAYNEQFF. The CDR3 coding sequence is TGTGCCAGCAGCGTGAGCGGGGCCGCCTACAATGAGCAGTTCTTC.

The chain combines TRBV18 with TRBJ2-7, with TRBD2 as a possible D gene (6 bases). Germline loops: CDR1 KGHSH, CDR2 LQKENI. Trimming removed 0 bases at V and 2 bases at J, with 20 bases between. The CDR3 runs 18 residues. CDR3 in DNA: TGTGCCAGCTCACCACCTTCGGACTACCTAAAAGAAACCTACGAGCAGTACTTC. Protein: CASSPPSDYLKETYEQYF.

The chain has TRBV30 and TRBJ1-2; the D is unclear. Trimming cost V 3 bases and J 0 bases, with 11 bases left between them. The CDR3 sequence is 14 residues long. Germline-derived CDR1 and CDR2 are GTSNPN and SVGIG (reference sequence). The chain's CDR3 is CAWSRAATNYGYTF. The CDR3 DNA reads TGTGCCTGGAGCCGTGCGGCTACTAACTATGGCTACACCTTC. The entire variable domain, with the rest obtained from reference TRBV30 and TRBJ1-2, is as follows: SQTIHQWPATLVQPVGSPLSLECTVEGTSNPNLYWYRQAAGRGLQLLFYSVGIGQISSEVPQNLSASRPQDRQFILSSKKLLLSDSGFYLCAWSRAATNYGYTFGSGTRLTVV.

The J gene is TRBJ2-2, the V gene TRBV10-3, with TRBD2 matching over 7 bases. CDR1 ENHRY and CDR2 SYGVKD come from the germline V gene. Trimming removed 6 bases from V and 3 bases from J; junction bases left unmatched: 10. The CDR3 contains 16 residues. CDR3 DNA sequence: TGTGCCATCAGCCCCGTATCCGCGGGGGACACCGGGGAGCTGTTTTTT. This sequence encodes CAISPVSAGDTGELFF.

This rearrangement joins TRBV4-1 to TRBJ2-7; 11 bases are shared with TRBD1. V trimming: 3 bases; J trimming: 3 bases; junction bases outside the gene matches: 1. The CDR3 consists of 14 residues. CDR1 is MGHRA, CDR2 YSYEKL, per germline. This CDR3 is CASSQGQGDYEQYF. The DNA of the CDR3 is TGCGCCAGCAGCCAGGGACAGGGGGACTACGAGCAGTACTTC.

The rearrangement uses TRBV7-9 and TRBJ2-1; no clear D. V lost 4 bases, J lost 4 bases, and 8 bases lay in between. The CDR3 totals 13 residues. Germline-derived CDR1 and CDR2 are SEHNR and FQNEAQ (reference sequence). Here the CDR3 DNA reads TGTGCCAGCAGCTCGACTGGTTACAATGAGCAGTTCTTC. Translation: CASSSTGYNEQFF. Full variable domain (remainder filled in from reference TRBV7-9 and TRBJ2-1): DTGVSQNPRHKITKRGQNVTFRCDPISEHNRLYWYRQTLGQGPEFLTYFQNEAQLEKSRLLSDRFSAERPKGSFSTLEIQRTEQGDSAMYLCASSSTGYNEQFFGPGTRLTVL.

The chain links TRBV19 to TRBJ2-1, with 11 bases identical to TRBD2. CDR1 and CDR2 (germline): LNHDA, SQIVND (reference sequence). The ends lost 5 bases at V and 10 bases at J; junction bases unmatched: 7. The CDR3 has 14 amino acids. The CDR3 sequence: CASSFTSGGLEQFF. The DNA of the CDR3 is TGTGCCAGTAGTTTTACTAGCGGGGGACTGGAGCAGTTCTTC.

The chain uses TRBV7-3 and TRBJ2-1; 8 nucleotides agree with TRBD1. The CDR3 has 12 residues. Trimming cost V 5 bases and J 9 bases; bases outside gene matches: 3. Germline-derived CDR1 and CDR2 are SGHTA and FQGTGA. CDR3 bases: TGTGCCAGCAGCCCAGGGGGCACTGAGCAGTTCTTC. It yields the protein CASSPGGTEQFF.

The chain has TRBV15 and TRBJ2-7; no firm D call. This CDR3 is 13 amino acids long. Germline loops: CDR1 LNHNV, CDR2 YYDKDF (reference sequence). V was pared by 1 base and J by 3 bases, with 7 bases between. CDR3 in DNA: TGTGCCACCAGCAGAGGTGTGAGCTACGAGCAGTACTTC. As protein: CATSRGVSYEQYF.

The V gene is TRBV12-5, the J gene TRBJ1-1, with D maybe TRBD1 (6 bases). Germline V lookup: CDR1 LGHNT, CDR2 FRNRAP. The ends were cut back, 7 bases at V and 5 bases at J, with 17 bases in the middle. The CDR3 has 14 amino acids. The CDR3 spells CASAFQTGITEAFF. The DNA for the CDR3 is TGTGCTAGTGCCTTCCAGACAGGAATAACTGAAGCTTTCTTT.

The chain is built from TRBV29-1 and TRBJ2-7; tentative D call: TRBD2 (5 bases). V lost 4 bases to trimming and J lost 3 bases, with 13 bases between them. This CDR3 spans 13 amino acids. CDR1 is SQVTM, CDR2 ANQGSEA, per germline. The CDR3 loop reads CSVGTPGIYEQYF. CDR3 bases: TGCAGCGTTGGGACTCCCGGGATCTACGAGCAGTACTTC.

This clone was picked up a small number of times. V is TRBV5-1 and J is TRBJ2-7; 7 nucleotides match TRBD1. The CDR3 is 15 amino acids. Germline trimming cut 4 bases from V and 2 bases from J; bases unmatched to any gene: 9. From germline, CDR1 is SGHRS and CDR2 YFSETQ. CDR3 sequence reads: CASSPLKGATYEQYF. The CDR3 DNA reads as TGCGCCAGCAGCCCATTAAAGGGGGCGACCTACGAGCAGTACTTC.

The CDR3 loop is CASTPGPVYYEQYF. CDR3 DNA: TGCGCCAGCACCCCAGGGCCAGTCTACTACGAGCAGTACTTC. The chain recombines TRBV23-1 with TRBJ2-7; tentative D call: TRBD1 (5 bases). TRBV23-1 is flagged as an ORF with uncertain function. Trimming took 7 bases from V and 3 from J, leaving 16 bases between them. This CDR3 has 14 amino acids.

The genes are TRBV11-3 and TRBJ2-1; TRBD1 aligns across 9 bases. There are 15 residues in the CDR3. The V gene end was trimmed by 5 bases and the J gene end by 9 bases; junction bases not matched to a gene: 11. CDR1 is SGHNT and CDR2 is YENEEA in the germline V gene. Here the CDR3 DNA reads TGTGCCAGCAGCACCGCGGGACAGGGTGGCAGTGAGCAGTTCTTC. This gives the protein CASSTAGQGGSEQFF.

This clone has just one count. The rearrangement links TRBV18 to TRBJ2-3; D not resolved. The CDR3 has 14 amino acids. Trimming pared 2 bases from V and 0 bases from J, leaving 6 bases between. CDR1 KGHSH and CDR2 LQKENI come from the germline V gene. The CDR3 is CASSPTVSTDTQYF. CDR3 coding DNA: TGTGCCAGCTCACCAACTGTAAGCACAGATACGCAGTATTTT.

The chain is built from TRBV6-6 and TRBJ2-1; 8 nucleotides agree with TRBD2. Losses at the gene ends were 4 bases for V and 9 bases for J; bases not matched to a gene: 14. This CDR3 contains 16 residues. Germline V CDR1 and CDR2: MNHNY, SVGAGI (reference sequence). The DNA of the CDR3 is TGTGCCAGCAGTTCCATACTAGCGGAGGACGGAGGTGAGCAGTTCTTC. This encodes CASSSILAEDGGEQFF.

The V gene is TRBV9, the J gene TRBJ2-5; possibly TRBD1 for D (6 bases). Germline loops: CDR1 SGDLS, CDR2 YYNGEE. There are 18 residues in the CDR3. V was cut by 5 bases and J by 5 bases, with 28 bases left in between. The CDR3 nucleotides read TGTGCCAGCAGTCAGTTATGGGGGCGGAACCCGCGGAGGGAGACCCAGTACTTC. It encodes CASSQLWGRNPRRETQYF. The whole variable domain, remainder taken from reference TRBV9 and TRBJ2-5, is DSGVTQTPKHLITATGQRVTLRCSPRSGDLSVYWYQQSLDQGLQFLIQYYNGEERAKGNILERFSAQQFPDLHSELNLSSLELGDSALYFCASSQLWGRNPRRETQYFGPGTRLLVL.